The 31 T cell receptor beta chains reported below all come from one sample, sequenced in a study of cytomegalovirus exposure and HLA in healthy donors. This PCR relied on a set of 60 Vbeta primers and 13 Jbeta primers. The table came from immunoSEQ multiplex PCR; TCRdb's copy has only in-frame clones and leaves some out. The table includes about 52,000 clones, 55% to 85% detected once. The source material was PBMCs. All receptors derive from a woman between 50 and 59 years old in good health and CMV-seronegative.

This clone was recorded a few times. The chain recombines TRBV28 with TRBJ1-4; 9 bases match TRBD1. The V gene end was trimmed by 3 bases and the J gene end by 6 bases; junction bases not matched to a gene: 8. The CDR3 covers 16 residues. Germline loops: CDR1 MDHEN, CDR2 SYDVKM. The CDR3: CASSFQDRGKDEKLFF. CDR3 bases: TGTGCCAGCAGTTTCCAGGACAGGGGAAAGGATGAAAAACTGTTTTTT.

The chain couples TRBV5-1 to TRBJ2-7, with 8 bases identical to TRBD2. Germline CDR1 reads SGHRS; CDR2 reads YFSETQ. V dropped 2 bases and J dropped 3; count of bases not matched to a gene: 4. This CDR3 comprises 14 residues. The CDR3 DNA is TGCGCCAGCAGCTTCTTAACTAGCGGCTACGAGCAGTACTTC. Its protein is CASSFLTSGYEQYF. Filled out from reference TRBV5-1 and TRBJ2-7, the complete variable domain reads KAGVTQTPRYLIKTRGQQVTLSCSPISGHRSVSWYQQTPGQGLQFLFEYFSETQRNKGNFPGRFSGRQFSNSRSEMNVSTLELGDSALYLCASSFLTSGYEQYFGPGTRLTVT.

The J gene is TRBJ2-1, the V gene TRBV10-2; 9 bases fit TRBD2. V was clipped by 3 bases and J by 3 bases; unmatched bases: 9. This CDR3 comprises 17 residues. Germline values: CDR1 WSHSY, CDR2 SAAADI. The CDR3 spells CASSDPLAGARYNEQFF. In DNA form, the CDR3 reads TGCGCCAGCAGTGACCCCTTAGCGGGAGCTCGCTACAATGAGCAGTTCTTC.

The chain joins TRBV18 to TRBJ1-3, with 9 nucleotides matching TRBD1. The CDR3 sequence is 14 residues long. V shed 6 bases and J 7 bases; nucleotides not matched to a gene: 7. Germline values: CDR1 KGHSH, CDR2 LQKENI. CDR3 amino acids: CASSQGQGINTIYF. Written as DNA, the CDR3 is TGTGCCAGCTCCCAGGGACAGGGCATCAACACCATATATTTT.

This clone is labeled as medium-sized. This chain connects TRBV6-5 to TRBJ2-1, with 7 positions matching TRBD2. Germline assignment: CDR1 MNHEY and CDR2 SVGAGI. V gave up 7 bases and J gave up 7 bases; unmatched junction bases: 10. This CDR3 contains 14 residues. In DNA form, the CDR3 reads TGTGCCAGCATAAGTGGGGGGGATGGGAATGAGCAGTTCTTC. It codes for CASISGGDGNEQFF.

The rearrangement links TRBV5-1 to TRBJ2-3; 12 nucleotides line up with TRBD2. V was clipped by 3 bases and J by 6 bases; unmatched bases: 11. CDR3 size: 17 residues. Germline V lookup: CDR1 SGHRS, CDR2 YFSETQ. The CDR3 region is CASSYSELAGGGDTQYF. CDR3 in DNA: TGCGCCAGCAGCTATAGCGAACTAGCGGGAGGAGGGGATACGCAGTATTTT.

The rearrangement uses TRBV7-8 and TRBJ2-7, with 11 bases fitting TRBD2. Germline V gene lookup returns CDR1 SGHVS and CDR2 FQNEAQ. V was pared by 11 bases and J by 2 bases, with 8 bases of the junction left unmatched. CDR3 length: 14 amino acids. CDR3 residues: CAVGGTSGPYEQYF. The CDR3 DNA sequence: TGTGCCGTCGGTGGGACTAGCGGCCCCTACGAGCAGTACTTC. Together with reference TRBV7-8 and TRBJ2-7, the CDR3 gives the full variable domain: GAGVSQSPRYKVAKRGQDVALRCDPISGHVSLFWYQQALGQGPEFLTYFQNEAQLDKSGLPSDRFFAERPEGSVSTLKIQRTQQEDSAVYLCAVGGTSGPYEQYFGPGTRLTVT.

This clone was counted between two and nine times. The chain recombines TRBV29-1 with TRBJ2-5, with unresolved D. V was cut by 4 bases and J by 2 bases, with 20 bases left in between. Germline assignment: CDR1 SQVTM and CDR2 ANQGSEA. The CDR3 loop spans 16 amino acids. In DNA form, the CDR3 reads TGCAGCGTTGCCAGACAAATACCCACCTATCAAGAGACCCAGTACTTC. This translates into CSVARQIPTYQETQYF.

The chain recombines TRBV7-9 with TRBJ2-7; a weak D match, TRBD2 (5 bases). CDR3 length: 14 amino acids. Between the trimmed V and J ends, which lost 5 bases and 5 bases, there was a span of 16 bases. The V gene's germline CDR1 is SEHNR and CDR2 FQNEAQ (reference sequence). The CDR3 bases are TGTGCCAGCAGCAGGGTGGCTAGAGGGCACGAGCAGTACTTC. Translation gives CASSRVARGHEQYF. The full variable domain, in which reference TRBV7-9 and TRBJ2-7 provide the parts outside the CDR3, is DTGVSQNPRHKITKRGQNVTFRCDPISEHNRLYWYRQTLGQGPEFLTYFQNEAQLEKSRLLSDRFSAERPKGSFSTLEIQRTEQGDSAMYLCASSRVARGHEQYFGPGTRLTVT.

J is TRBJ2-3 and V is TRBV6-4; 8 bases match TRBD2. This CDR3 is 14 amino acids long. The junction had 1 base not matched to a gene; V was cut back by 4 bases and J by 1 base. Germline CDR1 is MRHNA and CDR2 is SNTAGT. CDR3 region: CASSVSGGTDTQYF. The CDR3 DNA reads as TGTGCCAGCAGTGTTAGCGGGGGCACAGATACGCAGTATTTT.

This chain links TRBV5-1 with TRBJ2-5; 8 positions match TRBD2. Germline V gene sequence: CDR1 SGHRS, CDR2 YFSETQ. The V gene end was trimmed by 4 bases and the J gene end by 3 bases; junction bases not matched to a gene: 11. This CDR3 spans 16 amino acids. The CDR3 nucleotides are TGCGCCAGCAGCGCTGGCCGCCGAGCGGGAGAAGAGACCCAGTACTTC. It is translated as CASSAGRRAGEETQYF.

The chain links TRBV11-3 to TRBJ2-1; D gene unclear. Germline V lookup: CDR1 SGHNT, CDR2 YENEEA. The V gene lost 0 bases and the J gene lost 9 bases, with 6 bases spanning the gap. The CDR3 loop spans 12 amino acids. DNA for the CDR3: TGTGCCAGCAGCTTAGATACCGGTGAGCAGTTCTTC. It translates to CASSLDTGEQFF.

The V call is TRBV19, the J call TRBJ1-1, with TRBD1 matching 8 bases. J gave up 1 base and V 4 bases, and 8 bases lay outside the gene matches. This CDR3 spans 16 amino acids. Germline V gene lookup returns CDR1 LNHDA and CDR2 SQIVND (reference sequence). The CDR3 sequence: CASSTSGGRGNTEAFF. The DNA of the CDR3 is TGTGCCAGTAGTACATCAGGGGGCCGAGGGAACACTGAAGCTTTCTTT.

This sequence joins TRBV7-2 and TRBJ1-2; D unclear. The ends were cut back, 4 bases at V and 0 bases at J, with 6 bases in the middle. The germline V gene encodes CDR1 SGHTA and CDR2 FQGNSA. This CDR3 has 13 amino acids. CDR3 nucleotide sequence: TGTGCCAGCAGCTCTAGCTCTAACTATGGCTACACCTTC. This encodes CASSSSSNYGYTF. The whole variable domain, remainder taken from reference TRBV7-2 and TRBJ1-2, is GAGVSQSPSNKVTEKGKDVELRCDPISGHTALYWYRQSLGQGLEFLIYFQGNSAPDKSGLPSDRFSAERTGGSVSTLTIQRTQQEDSAVYLCASSSSSNYGYTFGSGTRLTVV.

The CDR3 DNA sequence: TGCAGCGTTGGCTCACAGGGGTGGGAGACCCAGTACTTC. It yields the protein CSVGSQGWETQYF. This sequence joins TRBV29-1 and TRBJ2-5; 7 bases align to TRBD1. This CDR3 is 13 amino acids long. Germline CDR1 reads SQVTM; CDR2 reads ANQGSEA. J was trimmed by 5 bases and V by 4 bases; bases with no gene match: 7.

This chain joins TRBV5-1 and TRBJ2-1; D gene uncertain. V was shortened by 1 base and J by 5 bases, with 7 bases between the two germline ends. Per the germline V gene, CDR1 is SGHRS and CDR2 is YFSETQ. The CDR3 is 13 amino acids. DNA for the CDR3: TGCGCCAGCAGCTTGATCGGTAACAATGAGCAGTTCTTC. Translating it yields CASSLIGNNEQFF.

The rearrangement links TRBV11-2 to TRBJ2-5; no definite D call. CDR3 length equals 13 residues. CDR1 is SGHAT and CDR2 is FQNNGV in the germline V gene. The ends were cut back, 5 bases at V and 2 bases at J, with 9 bases in the middle. In DNA, the CDR3 is TGTGCCAGCAGCCCCGTGGCACAAGAGACCCAGTACTTC. Its protein is CASSPVAQETQYF.

This rearrangement joins TRBV6-5 to TRBJ2-7, with D hard to call. The V gene lost 0 bases and the J gene lost 0 bases, with 9 bases spanning the gap. This CDR3 has 15 residues. Germline V gives CDR1 MNHEY, CDR2 SVGAGI. The CDR3 DNA is TGTGCCAGCAGTTACTCGAGATATGGCTCCTACGAGCAGTACTTC. Protein sequence: CASSYSRYGSYEQYF.

The rearrangement uses TRBV5-4 and TRBJ2-7; unclear D gene. The CDR3 length is 11 residues. V was shortened by 4 bases and J by 9 bases, with 11 bases between the two germline ends. CDR1 SGHNT and CDR2 YYREEE come from the germline V gene (reference sequence). CDR3 nucleotide sequence: TGTGCCAGCAGCGTCGACTTGGTGCAGTACTTC. Protein sequence: CASSVDLVQYF.

The V gene is TRBV7-9, the J gene TRBJ2-3, with 7 positions matching TRBD1. This CDR3 region has 17 residues. Per germline, CDR1 SEHNR and CDR2 FQNEAQ (reference sequence). V was clipped by 0 bases and J by 2 bases; unmatched bases: 8. The CDR3 bases are TGTGCCAGCAGCTTAGCGGGGGAGACAGGGACCACAGATACGCAGTATTTT. It codes for CASSLAGETGTTDTQYF.

This clone appeared a single time. This chain links TRBV4-2 with TRBJ1-2, with a tentative D call TRBD1 (6 bases). V was shortened by 4 bases and J by 2 bases, with 11 bases between the two germline ends. CDR1 is LGHNA, CDR2 YNFKEQ, per germline. The CDR3 contains 14 residues. The CDR3 sequence is CASSPGDTNYGYTF. The DNA of the CDR3 is TGTGCCAGCAGCCCAGGGGACACCAACTATGGCTACACCTTC.

V gene TRBV5-1 combines with J gene TRBJ2-2; weak D call: TRBD2 (6 bases). The CDR3 is made up of 15 amino acids. Trimming pared 4 bases from V and 6 bases from J, leaving 16 bases between. Germline-derived CDR1 and CDR2 are SGHRS and YFSETQ. CDR3 region: CASSPGSAAAGELFF. In nucleotides, the CDR3 is TGCGCCAGCAGCCCCGGGAGCGCTGCGGCCGGGGAGCTGTTTTTT.

J is TRBJ2-7 and V is TRBV28; 11 bases map to TRBD2. The ends lost 4 bases at V and 5 bases at J; junction bases unmatched: 10. The CDR3 extends over 16 amino acids. Germline loops: CDR1 MDHEN, CDR2 SYDVKM. CDR3 DNA: TGTGCCAGCAGTTATCTTAGCGGGGGGGCTCTCGACGAGCAGTACTTC. This translates into CASSYLSGGALDEQYF. The variable domain in full, with the rest retrieved from reference TRBV28 and TRBJ2-7, is DVKVTQSSRYLVKRTGEKVFLECVQDMDHENMFWYRQDPGLGLRLIYFSYDVKMKEKGDIPEGYSVSREKKERFSLILESASTNQTSMYLCASSYLSGGALDEQYFGPGTRLTVT.

The chain combines TRBV5-1 with TRBJ2-3; the D gene is possibly TRBD1 (6 bases). Trimming stripped 4 bases from V and 2 bases from J, with 11 bases between. Germline V gives CDR1 SGHRS, CDR2 YFSETQ. The CDR3 extends over 14 amino acids. The CDR3 is CASSAGQHTDTQYF. The CDR3 DNA is TGCGCCAGCAGCGCTGGACAGCACACAGATACGCAGTATTTT.

This chain joins TRBV4-2 and TRBJ1-1, with a tentative D call TRBD1 (5 bases). V dropped 1 base and J dropped 9 bases, with 27 bases sitting between them. This CDR3 region has 18 residues. Germline V CDR1 and CDR2: LGHNA, YNFKEQ. The CDR3 protein is CASSQAWGQPDSFNQAFF. The CDR3 region has the DNA TGTGCCAGCAGCCAAGCCTGGGGTCAACCTGACAGCTTCAACCAAGCTTTCTTT.

The chain links TRBV30 to TRBJ1-2, with 9 bases identical to TRBD1. J lost 5 bases, V lost 0 bases, and 4 bases had no gene match. The CDR3 runs to 14 residues. CDR1 and CDR2 from the germline V gene are GTSNPN and SVGIG (reference sequence). The CDR3 DNA reads as TGTGCCTGGAGTGTAACAGGGGGCCTTTATGGCTACACCTTC. Its translation is CAWSVTGGLYGYTF.

The chain combines TRBV30 with TRBJ2-1; TRBD2 matches at 8 bases. The germline V gene has CDR1 GTSNPN and CDR2 SVGIG (reference sequence). V lost 1 base, J lost 0 bases, and 2 bases stayed unmatched. The CDR3 is 15 amino acids. CDR3 amino acids: CAWSGGRRSYNEQFF. The CDR3 DNA follows: TGTGCCTGGAGTGGCGGGAGGCGCTCCTACAATGAGCAGTTCTTC.

CDR3 sequence reads: CASSLPSSGRPYEQYF. The CDR3 bases are TGTGCCAGCAGCTTACCCTCTAGCGGGAGACCGTACGAGCAGTACTTC. The chain uses TRBV7-8 and TRBJ2-7, with TRBD2 matching over 10 bases. The CDR3 contains 16 residues. Germline loops: CDR1 SGHVS, CDR2 FQNEAQ. With 2 bases clipped from V and 4 bases from J, the junction kept 8 bases outside the gene matches.

The chain has TRBV28 and TRBJ2-3; TRBD2 matches 8 bases. Germline V lookup: CDR1 MDHEN, CDR2 SYDVKM. V was pared by 1 base and J by 7 bases, with 4 bases of the junction left unmatched. CDR3 length equals 14 residues. The chain's CDR3 is CASSLFGGVNTQYF. For the CDR3, the DNA is TGTGCCAGCAGTTTATTCGGGGGGGTGAATACGCAGTATTTT. The variable domain in full, with the rest retrieved from reference TRBV28 and TRBJ2-3, is DVKVTQSSRYLVKRTGEKVFLECVQDMDHENMFWYRQDPGLGLRLIYFSYDVKMKEKGDIPEGYSVSREKKERFSLILESASTNQTSMYLCASSLFGGVNTQYFGPGTRLTVL.

The count of this clone is one. The rearrangement joins TRBV28 to TRBJ1-6, with D possibly being TRBD1 (6 bases). Deletions cut 7 bases from V and 9 bases from J, with 16 bases between. CDR1 and CDR2 (germline): MDHEN, SYDVKM. This CDR3 spans 14 amino acids. CDR3 coding DNA: TGTGCCAGCACCCACAGGGCAATGGGTTCACCCCTCCACTTT. Translated: CASTHRAMGSPLHF.

The chain carries TRBV28 and TRBJ1-2; maybe TRBD1 (6 bases). V lost 6 bases and J 4 bases, leaving 12 bases between the germline ends. The CDR3 runs 13 residues. CDR1 is MDHEN, CDR2 SYDVKM, per germline. The CDR3 DNA reads TGTGCCAGCAGGACCGGGACATCCTATGGCTACACCTTC. Its translation is CASRTGTSYGYTF.